This T cell receptor (beta chain) was identified during a study of regulatory T cells in long-lasting Graves disease. Per the germline V gene, CDR1 is SGDLS and CDR2 is YYNGEE. Trimming cost V 0 bases and J 5 bases; bases outside gene matches: 2. The CDR3 contains 14 residues. TCR beta libraries were built with iRepertoire HTBI primers and Arm-PCR of CDR3 regions. TCRdb reprocessed the multiplex PCR reads with MiXCR, giving one entry per CDR3 protein. The repertoire holds around 460,000 distinct CDR3 sequences, with about 22% as singletons. Time point denoted: persistent/refractory GD, antithyroid drugs over 5 years with positive TRAb. PBMCs provided the RNA from which the TCR library was made.

This chain joins TRBV9 and TRBJ2-5; 9 bases are a match to TRBD1. The sequencing used peripheral blood mononuclear cells (PBMCs), collected when the disease was refractory, from a patient treated with antithyroid drugs. The TCR was taken from a female donor with Graves disease. CDR3 protein: CASSVDGTGETQYF. CDR3 coding DNA: TGTGCCAGCAGCGTAGACGGGACAGGGGAGACCCAGTACTTC.